A single sample gave rise to the 18 T cell receptor beta chains below, sequenced in a study of shared clonotypes between healthy human individuals. TCRdb keeps only in-frame clones here, not all; method: immunoSEQ multiplex PCR. This table has roughly 220,000 clones, about 69% appearing once. Sequencing was carried out using memory CD4+ T cells sorted from blood. Noted subset: CD45RA-negative fraction. Every receptor here comes from a man between 25 and 39 years old in good health.

A few counts support this clone. The V gene is TRBV27, the J gene TRBJ2-1; 12 nucleotides align to TRBD2. CDR1 is MNHEY, CDR2 SMNVEV, per germline (reference sequence). With V trimmed by 4 bases and J by 5 bases, 12 bases remained unmatched. The CDR3 length is 18 residues. CDR3 bases: TGTGCCAGCAGTTCCGGCCCGACTAGCGGGAGTGCCAACAATGAGCAGTTCTTC. Protein product: CASSSGPTSGSANNEQFF.

The gene calls are TRBV11-2 and TRBJ2-5; 8 bases line up with TRBD1. Germline CDR1 SGHAT, CDR2 FQNNGV. V shed 1 base, J shed 1 base, and the junction held 5 bases outside the gene matches. The CDR3 consists of 16 residues. DNA of the CDR3: TGTGCCAGCAGCTTAGGTAGGACAGGGACCCAAGAGACCCAGTACTTC. Its translation is CASSLGRTGTQETQYF.

Only one count was recorded for this clone. The identical CDR3 is also encoded by other nucleotide sequences in the sample. The rearrangement uses TRBV20-1 and TRBJ2-5; D is ambiguous. Trimming pared 6 bases from V and 2 bases from J, leaving 7 bases between. The CDR3 loop spans 11 amino acids. Germline loops: CDR1 DFQATT, CDR2 SNEGSKA (reference sequence). The CDR3 is CSARNQETQYF. The CDR3 DNA reads as TGCAGTGCCCGGAATCAAGAGACCCAGTACTTC.

This sequence joins TRBV2 and TRBJ2-5, with D possibly being TRBD2 (6 bases). CDR3 length: 13 amino acids. Trimming cost V 8 bases and J 5 bases, with 15 bases left between them. CDR1 is SNHLY, CDR2 FYNNEI, per germline. The CDR3 bases are TGTGCCAGCGGGGCGGGAACTGGGGAGACCCAGTACTTC. Translation gives CASGAGTGETQYF.

The chain uses TRBV7-9 and TRBJ2-1; TRBD1 matches 7 bases. The CDR3 contains 16 residues. After removal of 4 bases from V and 7 bases from J, the junction contained 13 bases not matched to a gene. Germline V CDR1 and CDR2: SEHNR, FQNEAQ (reference sequence). The CDR3 bases are TGTGCCAGCAGCTATAAACAGGGGATAAGTAGAAATGAGCAGTTCTTC. Translated, it gives CASSYKQGISRNEQFF.

The rearrangement uses TRBV5-1 and TRBJ2-1, with TRBD2 identical over 13 bases. Germline CDR1 reads SGHRS; CDR2 reads YFSETQ. V lost 0 bases to trimming and J lost 6 bases; unmatched junction nucleotides: 6. The CDR3 spans 17 residues. In nucleotides, the CDR3 is TGCGCCAGCAGCTTGGTATTTGGGACTAGCGGGACCAATGAGCAGTTCTTC. This translates into CASSLVFGTSGTNEQFF.

This clone was seen many times. The same CDR3 arises from other DNA sequences in this sample as well. The chain has TRBV29-1 and TRBJ2-7, with 11 bases identical to TRBD2. CDR1 is SQVTM, CDR2 ANQGSEA, per germline. This CDR3 is 15 amino acids long. With V trimmed by 3 bases and J by 2 bases, 6 bases remained unmatched. The CDR3 loop is CSVETSGVNAYEQYF. The CDR3 DNA reads as TGCAGCGTTGAGACTAGCGGGGTAAACGCCTACGAGCAGTACTTC.

The chain recombines TRBV28 with TRBJ1-1; possibly TRBD1 for D (6 bases). Germline CDR1 is MDHEN and CDR2 is SYDVKM. The CDR3 has 15 residues. V dropped 8 bases and J dropped 2 bases, with 18 bases sitting between them. The CDR3 here is CASSFEGGANTEAFF. In DNA, the CDR3 is TGTGCCAGCTCCTTTGAGGGGGGAGCTAACACTGAAGCTTTCTTT.

The chain carries TRBV15 and TRBJ1-2; D call uncertain. Germline values: CDR1 LNHNV, CDR2 YYDKDF (reference sequence). CDR3 size: 13 residues. V shed 0 bases and J shed 6 bases, with 8 bases lying between them. The CDR3 sequence: CATSRDSEDGYTF. The CDR3 nucleotides are TGTGCCACCAGCAGAGATTCTGAGGATGGCTACACCTTC.

The rearrangement uses TRBV10-3 and TRBJ2-7; TRBD1 might be the D (5 bases). This CDR3 contains 15 residues. Trimming left V 0 bases short and J 5 bases short, with 14 bases between. Germline CDR1 is ENHRY and CDR2 is SYGVKD. The CDR3 is CAISESLGRGHEQYF. The CDR3, as DNA: TGTGCCATCAGTGAGTCGCTGGGGCGCGGACACGAGCAGTACTTC.

This chain connects TRBV5-6 to TRBJ2-3; a possible D gene is TRBD2 (6 bases). Germline V CDR1 and CDR2: SGHDT, YYEEEE. The CDR3 runs 14 residues. Between the trimmed V and J ends, which lost 5 bases and 3 bases, there was a span of 13 bases. As DNA, the CDR3 is TGTGCCAGCAGGGCCGGGAGTGGAACAGATACGCAGTATTTT. This sequence encodes CASRAGSGTDTQYF.

The chain links TRBV20-1 to TRBJ2-1; D remains unclear. V dropped 3 bases and J dropped 6 bases, with 6 bases sitting between them. The CDR3 has 11 residues. Looked up from germline, CDR1 is DFQATT and CDR2 is SNEGSKA (reference sequence). CDR3 amino acids: CSARKGNEQFF. In DNA, the CDR3 is TGCAGTGCTAGGAAGGGCAATGAGCAGTTCTTC.

Only a few counts were recorded for this clone. The chain couples TRBV10-3 to TRBJ1-2, with 7 bases matching TRBD1. There are 15 residues in the CDR3. Germline CDR1 and CDR2: ENHRY and SYGVKD. The J segment lost 3 bases and the V segment lost 0 bases, leaving 4 bases of the junction unmatched. The CDR3 here is CAISESDRADYGYTF. The CDR3 region has the DNA TGTGCCATCAGTGAGTCAGACAGGGCAGACTATGGCTACACCTTC.

This clone occurred a few times. This sequence joins TRBV7-6 and TRBJ1-1; maybe TRBD1 (5 bases). The V and J ends lost 2 bases and 3 bases respectively, with 16 bases between them. The CDR3 is 16 residues long. Per germline, CDR1 SGHVS and CDR2 FNYEAQ. CDR3: CASSLSGSGGDTEAFF. CDR3 bases: TGTGCCAGCAGCTTATCAGGATCGGGGGGGGACACTGAAGCTTTCTTT.

This clone showed up just a few times. The V gene is TRBV7-3, the J gene TRBJ2-3; a weak D match, TRBD2 (6 bases). Between the trimmed V and J ends, which lost 1 base and 6 bases, there was a span of 8 bases. The CDR3 covers 13 residues. CDR1 and CDR2 from the germline V gene are SGHTA and FQGTGA. The CDR3 region has the DNA TGTGCCAGCAGCTTAAGTCGGGGGGATACGCAGTATTTT. Its protein product is CASSLSRGDTQYF.

This clone was recorded at least ten times. The chain employs TRBV10-1 and TRBJ2-1; 9 bases align to TRBD2. CDR3 length equals 16 residues. Germline V lookup: CDR1 WNHNN, CDR2 SYGVQD (reference sequence). The trim removed 5 bases at V and 0 bases at J, leaving 5 bases unmatched. The CDR3 here is CASSRTSVSSYNEQFF. The CDR3 bases are TGCGCCAGCAGTCGGACTAGCGTTAGCTCCTACAATGAGCAGTTCTTC.

The rearrangement links TRBV7-2 to TRBJ2-5; D unclear. Between the trimmed V and J ends, which lost 5 bases and 1 base, there was a span of 11 bases. CDR1 is SGHTA, CDR2 FQGNSA, per germline. The CDR3 spans 14 residues. The CDR3 protein is CASSPTLLQETQYF. As DNA, the CDR3 is TGTGCCAGCAGCCCTACATTGCTCCAAGAGACCCAGTACTTC.

This clone was counted only a few times. The same CDR3 is also encoded by other DNA sequences in this sample. The J gene is TRBJ1-1, the V gene TRBV5-1; tentatively, D is TRBD1 (5 bases). Per the germline V gene, CDR1 is SGHRS and CDR2 is YFSETQ. CDR3 length: 14 amino acids. Trimming shortened V by 0 bases and J by 1 base, and 7 bases separated the two germline ends. The CDR3 is CASSLGGTNTEAFF. In DNA, the CDR3 is TGCGCCAGCAGCTTGGGAGGGACGAACACTGAAGCTTTCTTT. The full variable domain, rest sourced from reference TRBV5-1 and TRBJ1-1, is KAGVTQTPRYLIKTRGQQVTLSCSPISGHRSVSWYQQTPGQGLQFLFEYFSETQRNKGNFPGRFSGRQFSNSRSEMNVSTLELGDSALYLCASSLGGTNTEAFFGQGTRLTVV.